Presented here are 15 T cell receptor beta chains from one specimen sequenced in a study of shared clonotypes between healthy human individuals. TCRdb keeps only in-frame clones here, not all; method: immunoSEQ multiplex PCR. The repertoire consists of about 1.1 million clones, with approximately 80% occurring once and the leading ten covering approximately 0.5%. Sequencing input: memory CD4+ T cells from PBMCs. The subset was: CD45RA-negative fraction. Receptors originate from a man aged 18 to 29 in good health. Some clones in this sample may be carry-over from other donors' samples.

The V gene is TRBV6-1, the J gene TRBJ1-4; D is perhaps TRBD1 (5 bases). Germline CDR1 MNHNS, CDR2 SASEGT. Trimming removed 8 bases at V and 4 bases at J, with 11 bases between. CDR3 length: 13 residues. Here the CDR3 reads CASLRGLNEKLFF. CDR3 DNA: TGTGCCAGCCTCCGGGGACTTAATGAAAAACTGTTTTTT.

The chain couples TRBV18 to TRBJ2-3, with D hard to call. Trimming cost V 4 bases and J 6 bases, with 5 bases left between them. Germline V CDR1 and CDR2: KGHSH, LQKENI. The CDR3 loop spans 11 amino acids. The CDR3 sequence: CASSRSDTQYF. CDR3 DNA sequence: TGTGCCAGCTCACGGTCCGATACGCAGTATTTT. The variable domain in full, completed from reference TRBV18 and TRBJ2-3, reads NAGVMQNPRHLVRRRGQEARLRCSPMKGHSHVYWYRQLPEEGLKFMVYLQKENIIDESGMPKERFSAEFPKEGPSILRIQQVVRGDSAAYFCASSRSDTQYFGPGTRLTVL.

This clone was counted only a few times. This chain connects TRBV5-1 to TRBJ1-2; D gene ambiguous. Germline loops: CDR1 SGHRS, CDR2 YFSETQ. The CDR3 consists of 15 residues. Trimming removed 1 base at V and 0 bases at J, with 10 bases between. In DNA form, the CDR3 reads TGCGCCAGCAGCTTGATAGCGTCTTCTAACTATGGCTACACCTTC. Translating gives CASSLIASSNYGYTF.

This chain joins TRBV25-1 and TRBJ2-3; 11 bases are a match to TRBD2. Germline values: CDR1 MGHDK, CDR2 SYGVNS. The CDR3 loop spans 15 amino acids. The trim removed 7 bases at V and 9 bases at J, leaving 12 bases unmatched. The CDR3 spells CASIPSGRPGATQYF. Here the CDR3 DNA reads TGTGCCAGCATCCCTAGCGGGAGGCCCGGGGCCACGCAGTATTTT.

The rearrangement uses TRBV29-1 and TRBJ1-4; D is possibly TRBD1 (5 bases). This CDR3 spans 13 amino acids. V was pared by 3 bases and J by 3 bases, with 8 bases between. Germline V gives CDR1 SQVTM, CDR2 ANQGSEA. The DNA for the CDR3 is TGCAGCGTTGAGAGGGGCTCTAATGAAAAACTGTTTTTT. Protein sequence: CSVERGSNEKLFF. The full variable domain, its missing parts supplied by reference TRBV29-1 and TRBJ1-4, is SAVISQKPSRDICQRGTSLTIQCQVDSQVTMMFWYRQQPGQSLTLIATANQGSEATYESGFVIDKFPISRPNLTFSTLTVSNMSPEDSSIYLCSVERGSNEKLFFGSGTQLSVL.

This sequence joins TRBV5-1 and TRBJ2-2, with a tentative D call TRBD1 (5 bases). CDR1 SGHRS and CDR2 YFSETQ come from the germline V gene. CDR3 length: 17 amino acids. Between the trimmed V and J ends, which lost 2 bases and 2 bases, there was a span of 16 bases. The CDR3 nucleotides are TGCGCCAGCAGCTTTTTGTCTGACAGACTCAACACCGGGGAGCTGTTTTTT. Translated: CASSFLSDRLNTGELFF.

This clone turned up a few times. The chain joins TRBV6-5 to TRBJ2-7, with a possible D match to TRBD1 (6 bases). The CDR3 has 14 residues. CDR1 is MNHEY and CDR2 is SVGAGI in the germline V gene. Trimming removed 5 bases from V and 1 base from J, with 12 bases in between. The CDR3 DNA reads TGTGCCAGCAGTCTTACCCAGGGGTCCTACGAGCAGTACTTC. It codes for CASSLTQGSYEQYF.

The chain joins TRBV10-3 to TRBJ2-7, with D possibly matching TRBD2 (5 bases). This CDR3 contains 12 residues. V dropped 11 bases and J dropped 2 bases, with 13 bases sitting between them. Germline assignment: CDR1 ENHRY and CDR2 SYGVKD. This CDR3 is CAVGSLTYEQYF. Written as DNA, the CDR3 is TGTGCCGTGGGGAGCCTTACCTACGAGCAGTACTTC.

This clone was seen more than once but under ten times. This chain connects TRBV10-3 to TRBJ1-4, with 9 bases fitting TRBD1. The V and J ends lost 4 bases and 4 bases, in that order; junction bases with no gene match: 4. Germline CDR1 and CDR2: ENHRY and SYGVKD. The CDR3 is 15 residues long. CDR3 nucleotides: TGTGCCATCAGTGGGGGACAGGGAGATAATGAAAAACTGTTTTTT. Translating gives CAISGGQGDNEKLFF.

The table lists this clone with a count of one. V and J are TRBV18 and TRBJ1-2; TRBD1 agrees at 7 bases. CDR1 and CDR2 (germline): KGHSH, LQKENI. J gave up 6 bases and V 3 bases, and 7 bases lay outside the gene matches. This CDR3 region has 14 residues. CDR3 nucleotide sequence: TGTGCCAGCTCACCGGTGACAGGGAGGGATGGCTACACCTTC. Amino acid sequence: CASSPVTGRDGYTF.

The rearrangement joins TRBV20-1 to TRBJ2-7; 8 positions agree with TRBD1. Trimming cost V 5 bases and J 8 bases; bases outside gene matches: 5. CDR1 is DFQATT, CDR2 SNEGSKA, per germline (reference sequence). CDR3 length equals 11 residues. Written as DNA, the CDR3 is TGCAGTGCTTCGGACAGGGAAAAGCAGTACTTC. It specifies CSASDREKQYF.

This chain links TRBV9 with TRBJ2-1; possible D gene TRBD2, 6 bases. Trimming removed 2 bases from V and 8 bases from J, with 14 bases in between. CDR1 and CDR2 from the germline V gene are SGDLS and YYNGEE. The CDR3 has 14 residues. CDR3 nucleotide sequence: TGTGCCAGCAGCGTGATGGGCGGGGAGGATGAGCAGTTCTTC. Translated, it gives CASSVMGGEDEQFF.

This clone showed up just a few times. This chain joins TRBV7-6 and TRBJ2-1, with D maybe TRBD2 (6 bases). The CDR3 sequence is 16 residues long. Trimming left V 5 bases short and J 7 bases short, with 21 bases between. Per the germline V gene, CDR1 is SGHVS and CDR2 is FNYEAQ. CDR3 DNA: TGTGCCAGCAGCCCAACCGTCACTAGCAAGAAGAATGAGCAGTTCTTC. Protein sequence: CASSPTVTSKKNEQFF.

The CDR3 DNA reads as TGCGCCAGCAGTGAGTCTAAAAGGAACGAGCAGTACTTC. Amino acids: CASSESKRNEQYF. The chain employs TRBV10-1 and TRBJ2-7; D remains unclear. CDR1 and CDR2 (germline): WNHNN, SYGVQD (reference sequence). With 0 bases removed from V and 5 bases from J, the gap between germline ends came to 8 bases. The CDR3 has 13 residues.

The genes are TRBV6-5 and TRBJ2-1, with TRBD1 matching 8 bases. The CDR3 contains 15 residues. With 2 bases clipped from V and 6 bases from J, the junction kept 6 bases outside the gene matches. Germline assignment: CDR1 MNHEY and CDR2 SVGAGI. DNA for the CDR3: TGTGCCAGCAGTTACCAGGGACAGGCTTTCAATGAGCAGTTCTTC. Its translation is CASSYQGQAFNEQFF.